The clone carrying this T cell receptor (beta chain) was counted a few times. The antigen is undetermined. The data originate from a study of cytomegalovirus exposure and HLA in healthy donors. Whole-study findings and limits: The listing of about 150 TCR beta chains classed them as cytomegalovirus-associated.

The PCR employed 60 Vbeta primers together with 13 Jbeta primers. TCRdb's table, derived via immunoSEQ multiplex PCR, lists solely in-frame clones and lacks some. The repertoire consists of approximately 77,000 clones, with 75% to 80% occurring once and the leading ten covering 4% to 5%. The length of the CDR3 is 16 residues. V shed 4 bases and J shed 0 bases, with 14 bases lying between them. CDR1 and CDR2 (germline): SGHDT, YYEEEE. This TCR was sampled from a man aged 35-49 years in good health and CMV-seronegative. Specimen: PBMCs. The rearrangement links TRBV5-6 to TRBJ1-5; D might be TRBD1 (6 bases). The CDR3 is CASSRGTPNSNQPQHF. CDR3 bases: TGTGCCAGCAGCCGAGGGACACCTAATAGCAATCAGCCCCAGCATTTT.